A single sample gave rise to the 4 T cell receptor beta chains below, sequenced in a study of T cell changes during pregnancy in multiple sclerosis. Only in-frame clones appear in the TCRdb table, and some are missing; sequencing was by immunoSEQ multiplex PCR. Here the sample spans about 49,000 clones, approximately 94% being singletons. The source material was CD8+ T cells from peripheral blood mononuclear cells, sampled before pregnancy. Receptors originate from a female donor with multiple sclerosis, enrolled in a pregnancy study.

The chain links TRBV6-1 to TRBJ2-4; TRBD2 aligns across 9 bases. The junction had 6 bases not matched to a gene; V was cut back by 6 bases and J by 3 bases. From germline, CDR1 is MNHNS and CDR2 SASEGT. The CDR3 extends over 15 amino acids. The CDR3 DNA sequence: TGTGCCAGCAGGGAGCGGGAGGTCGGCAAAAACATTCAGTACTTC. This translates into CASREREVGKNIQYF.

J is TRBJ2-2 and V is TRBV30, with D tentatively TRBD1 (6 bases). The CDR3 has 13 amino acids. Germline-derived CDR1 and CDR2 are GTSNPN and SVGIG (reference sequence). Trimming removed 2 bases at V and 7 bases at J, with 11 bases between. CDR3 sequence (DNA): TGTGCCTGGAGTATATTACAGGGCGGGGAGCTGTTTTTT. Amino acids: CAWSILQGGELFF.

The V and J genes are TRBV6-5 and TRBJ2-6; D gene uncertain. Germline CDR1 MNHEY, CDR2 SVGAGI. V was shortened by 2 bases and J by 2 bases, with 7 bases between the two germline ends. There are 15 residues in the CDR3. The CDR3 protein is CASSYGPPGANVLTF. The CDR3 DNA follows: TGTGCCAGCAGTTACGGGCCACCTGGGGCCAACGTCCTGACTTTC.

The CDR3 coding sequence is TGCGCCAGCAGCTTGGGCGCGGACAGAGCCTACGAGCAGTACTTC. Translating it yields CASSLGADRAYEQYF. V is TRBV5-1 and J is TRBJ2-7; tentatively, D is TRBD1 (6 bases). Trimming took 0 bases from V and 2 from J, leaving 12 bases between them. The CDR3 runs to 15 residues. Germline lookup yields CDR1 SGHRS and CDR2 YFSETQ.